This T cell receptor (beta chain) comes out of a study of long-term antiretroviral therapy in people with HIV. Study-level results: Clonotypes expanded prior to ART showed repertoire dominance at all sampled time points.

As for this clone: The antigen is unknown.

A v3.0 immunoSEQ assay was performed at survey level. The data were produced by immunoSEQ multiplex PCR, yet TCRdb's version contains in-frame clones alone and is incomplete. The table includes 11,000 to 15,000 clones, 75% to 85% detected once. Germline V gene lookup returns CDR1 SGHAT and CDR2 FQNNGV. V gave up 6 bases and J gave up 4 bases; unmatched junction bases: 7. CDR3 length: 16 residues. The receptor comes from a man aged 40-49 years with HIV. The chain links TRBV11-2 to TRBJ2-2; 11 nucleotides agree with TRBD2. Sequencing used unsorted PBMCs, obtained 3.2 years before starting antiretroviral therapy. Here the CDR3 DNA reads TGTGCCAGCAGATCCATAGCGGGGGGGCCCACCGGGGAGCTGTTTTTT. This gives the protein CASRSIAGGPTGELFF. The whole variable domain, remainder taken from reference TRBV11-2 and TRBJ2-2, is EAGVAQSPRYKIIEKRQSVAFWCNPISGHATLYWYQQILGQGPKLLIQFQNNGVVDDSQLPKDRFSAERLKGVDSTLKIQPAKLEDSAVYLCASRSIAGGPTGELFFGEGSRLTVL.